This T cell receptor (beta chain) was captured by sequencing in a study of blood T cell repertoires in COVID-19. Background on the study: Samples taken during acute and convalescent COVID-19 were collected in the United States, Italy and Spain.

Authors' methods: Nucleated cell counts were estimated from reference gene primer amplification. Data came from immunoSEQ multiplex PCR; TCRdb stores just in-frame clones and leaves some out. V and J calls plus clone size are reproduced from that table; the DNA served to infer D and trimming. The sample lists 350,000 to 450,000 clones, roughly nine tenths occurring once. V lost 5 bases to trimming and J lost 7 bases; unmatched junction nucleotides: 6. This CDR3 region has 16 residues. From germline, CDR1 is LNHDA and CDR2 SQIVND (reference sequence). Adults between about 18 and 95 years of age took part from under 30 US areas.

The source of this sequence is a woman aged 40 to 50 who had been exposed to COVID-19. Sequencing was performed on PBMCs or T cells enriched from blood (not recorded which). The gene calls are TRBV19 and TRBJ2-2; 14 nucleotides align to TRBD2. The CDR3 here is CASSPGLAGGSGELFF. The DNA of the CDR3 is TGTGCCAGTAGTCCCGGACTAGCGGGAGGTAGCGGGGAGCTGTTTTTT.